A selection of T cell receptor beta chains follows, all from one sample in a study of blood T cell repertoires in COVID-19. Assay: immunoSEQ multiplex PCR; the TCRdb copy retains only in-frame clones and omits some. Here the sample spans roughly 140,000 clones, nearly 90% being singletons. The sequenced material came from peripheral blood. The receptors were gathered from a man in his sixties or seventies with acute or convalescent COVID-19. Both conserved end residues are part of each CDR3. A D gene is named only where the DNA matches it firmly. The size of a clone is reported for some rows only, either as once, few or many, or as a class for expanded clones.

-,TRBV6-5,TRBD2,TRBJ2-2,TGTGCCAGCAGGCTGGGAGGGACGAACACCGGGGAGCTGTTTTTT,CASRLGGTNTGELFF
once,TRBV15,TRBD1,TRBJ1-1,TGTGCCACCAGCAGGCCCGACAGGGGGGTTGAAGCTTTCTTT,CATSRPDRGVEAFF
-,TRBV6-1,TRBD1,TRBJ1-2,TGTGCCAGCAGTGAACCCGGGACAGACTTCGCGGACTATGGCTACACCTTC,CASSEPGTDFADYGYTF
-,TRBV3-1/TRBV3-2,TRBD1,TRBJ1-2,TGTGCCAGCAGCCCCAGGGGGCTTGGCTACACCTTC,CASSPRGLGYTF
-,TRBV6-5,-,TRBJ2-2,TGTGCCAGCAGGTTGGCAGGGGTAGACGGGGAGCTGTTTTTT,CASRLAGVDGELFF
few,TRBV10-3,TRBD2,TRBJ2-1,TGTGCCACCGGGACAGACCCCGGGACTAGCGGGAGGATTTACAATGAGCAGTTCTTC,CATGTDPGTSGRIYNEQFF
-,TRBV28,TRBD1,TRBJ1-5,TGTGCCAGCAGCACGACAGGGACGAGCAATCAGCCCCAGCATTTT,CASSTTGTSNQPQHF
-,TRBV2,TRBD2,TRBJ2-7,TGTGCCAGCAGTGGCTCACTAGCGGGAGGCCGTAGGGAGCAGTACTTC,CASSGSLAGGRREQYF
-,TRBV5-4,TRBD1,TRBJ1-1,TGTGCCAGCAGCGTGGACAGGAGGAACACTGAAGCTTTCTTT,CASSVDRRNTEAFF
-,TRBV6-5,TRBD1,TRBJ1-5,TGTGCCAGCAGGGGTGGACAGGCTAATCAGCCCCAGCATTTT,CASRGGQANQPQHF
-,TRBV11-2,-,TRBJ1-1,TGTGCCAGCAGCTATCCAGGGTTGAACACTGAAGCTTTCTTT,CASSYPGLNTEAFF
-,TRBV11-2,-,TRBJ2-2,TGTGCCAGCAGCCTTTTCCAGGGCGGGAACACCGGGGAGCTGTTTTTT,CASSLFQGGNTGELFF
-,TRBV5-1,TRBD2,TRBJ2-5,TGCGCCAGCAGCCTGCCCGGACTAGCGGGGGCCGGGTACCAAGAGACCCAGTACTTC,CASSLPGLAGAGYQETQYF
once,TRBV7-2,TRBD1,TRBJ2-2,TGTGCCAGCAGCTTAGTTCGAGACAGGGAACCCGGGGAGCTGTTTTTT,CASSLVRDREPGELFF
-,TRBV19,TRBD2,TRBJ2-7,TGTGCCAGTAGTTCCGTAGCGGGAGGGCCCCACGAGCAGTACTTC,CASSSVAGGPHEQYF
-,TRBV6-1,-,TRBJ1-3,TGTGCCAGCAGTGAAGCGGCCGGGGTCTCTGGAAACACCATATATTTT,CASSEAAGVSGNTIYF
few,TRBV2,-,TRBJ1-2,TGTGCCAGCAGTGAAGCGAATTTCCAGTACCAGGGTGGCTACACCTTC,CASSEANFQYQGGYTF
-,TRBV4-1,-,TRBJ1-6,TGCGCCAGCAGCCAATATTCCGTAACCGGAGGATCACCCCTCCACTTT,CASSQYSVTGGSPLHF
-,TRBV27,-,TRBJ2-5,TGTGCCAGCAGTACATCCTGGACAGTCCAAGAGACCCAGTACTTC,CASSTSWTVQETQYF
-,TRBV19,-,TRBJ2-3,TGTGCCAGTAGTCGAACAGGGCCTTTCACAGATACGCAGTATTTT,CASSRTGPFTDTQYF
-,TRBV6-5,-,TRBJ1-5,TGTGCCAGCAGTTATGGTTCGGGGTCTAATCAGCCCCAGCATTTT,CASSYGSGSNQPQHF
-,TRBV5-6,-,TRBJ1-2,TGTGCCAGCAGCTTATACGGGGTTGACTATGGCTACACCTTC,CASSLYGVDYGYTF
-,TRBV20-1,-,TRBJ1-2,TGCAGCCACCGTCAGTCGTATGGCTACACCTTC,CSHRQSYGYTF
-,TRBV30,TRBD2,TRBJ2-1,TGTGCCTGGGACGCGACTAGCGGGAATTACAATGAGCAGTTCTTC,CAWDATSGNYNEQFF
-,TRBV3-1/TRBV3-2,TRBD1,TRBJ1-2,TGTGCCAGCAGCCCCGCTACAGGGGGCATGGGTGGCTACACCTTC,CASSPATGGMGGYTF
-,TRBV6-5,-,TRBJ1-6,TGTGCCAGCAGGGGGGCTTCGGGGAATTCACCCCTCCACTTT,CASRGASGNSPLHF
once,TRBV5-1,TRBD1,TRBJ2-2,TGCGCCAGCAGCTCGGCGGTTGGGACAGGGAACACCGGGGAGCTGTTTTTT,CASSSAVGTGNTGELFF
-,TRBV30,-,TRBJ2-1,TGTGCCTGGAGTGGGACAGAATACAATGAGCAGTTCTTC,CAWSGTEYNEQFF
-,TRBV6-5,-,TRBJ2-3,TGTGCCAGCAGGAGAACAGGGTCAGATACGCAGTATTTT,CASRRTGSDTQYF
-,TRBV5-1,-,TRBJ2-5,TGCGCCAGCAGCTTGGCCCAGGAGACCCAGTACTTC,CASSLAQETQYF
few,TRBV5-6,TRBD1,TRBJ1-2,TGTGCCAGCAGCTTGCTGGGACAGGTGGGCTATGGCTACACCTTC,CASSLLGQVGYGYTF